This T cell receptor (beta chain) was recorded in a study of T cells in Graves' hyperthyroidism and ophthalmopathy. At least ten counts were recorded for this clonotype. Its antigen is unidentified. Study findings and constraints: Blood held most thyroid clonotypes expanded above 0.001 frequency.

Trimming at V came to 0 bases and at J to 7 bases, leaving 8 bases not matched to a gene. Per germline, CDR1 DFQATT and CDR2 SNEGSKA (reference sequence). CDR3 length: 15 amino acids. RNA transcripts served as the template for amplifying TCR beta CDR3 regions. Using the HTBI primer set, a first-round RT-PCR was run on the TCR CDR3. Each CDR3 protein is one row after TCRdb ran MiXCR on the multiplex PCR reads. Of about 480,000 distinct CDR3 sequences in the sample, roughly 14% were seen once. The rearrangement links TRBV20-1 to TRBJ1-2, with 10 bases aligning to TRBD1. The TCR comes from a woman between 18 and 29 years old with Graves' hyperthyroidism. Material for sequencing was blood. CDR3 sequence: CSARDPGQGDGGYTF. Written as DNA, the CDR3 is TGCAGTGCTAGAGATCCTGGACAGGGGGATGGTGGCTACACCTTC.